The clone carrying this TCR beta chain was picked up one time. The record originates from a study of blood T cell repertoires in COVID-19. Germline V gene data show CDR1 as MNHNY and CDR2 as SVGAGI (reference sequence). This CDR3 region has 16 residues. With V trimmed by 2 bases and J by 4 bases, 10 bases remained unmatched. The data were produced by immunoSEQ multiplex PCR, yet TCRdb's version contains in-frame clones alone and is incomplete. The sample contains a few hundred thousand clones, roughly 82% of which appear only once. The receptor was isolated from a woman aged 40 to 50 who had recovered from COVID-19. The specimen was peripheral blood. The chain employs TRBV6-6 and TRBJ2-7; 8 bases agree with TRBD1. CDR3 in amino acids: CASSYPTDRVSYEQYF. The CDR3 coding sequence is TGTGCCAGCAGTTACCCGACGGACAGGGTCTCTTACGAGCAGTACTTC.